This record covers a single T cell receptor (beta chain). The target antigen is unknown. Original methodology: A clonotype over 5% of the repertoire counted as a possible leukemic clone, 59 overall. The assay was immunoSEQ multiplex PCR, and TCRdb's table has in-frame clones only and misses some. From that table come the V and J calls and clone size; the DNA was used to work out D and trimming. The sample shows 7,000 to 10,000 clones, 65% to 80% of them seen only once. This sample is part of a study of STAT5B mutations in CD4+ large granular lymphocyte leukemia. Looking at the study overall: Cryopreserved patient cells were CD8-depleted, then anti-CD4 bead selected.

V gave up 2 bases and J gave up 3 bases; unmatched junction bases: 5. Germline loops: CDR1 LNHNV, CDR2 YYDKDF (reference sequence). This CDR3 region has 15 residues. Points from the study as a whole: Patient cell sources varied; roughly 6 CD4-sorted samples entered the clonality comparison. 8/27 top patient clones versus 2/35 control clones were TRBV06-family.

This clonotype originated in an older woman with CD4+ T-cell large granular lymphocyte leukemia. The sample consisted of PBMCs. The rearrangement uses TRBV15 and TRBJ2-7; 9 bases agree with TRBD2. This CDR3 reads CATSRPRGGLYEQYF. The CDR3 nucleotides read TGTGCCACCAGCAGACCGCGGGGGGGCCTCTACGAGCAGTACTTC.